Included here is one T cell receptor (beta chain) sequence, with context. Its antigen is currently unknown. Both 60 Vbeta primers and 13 Jbeta primers went into the PCR. Here immunoSEQ multiplex PCR was the method, and the copy in TCRdb shows in-frame clones only, minus some. Of fewer than 200,000 clones in the sample, roughly four fifths were seen once. This sample is drawn from a study of cytomegalovirus exposure and HLA in healthy donors. Notes on the study in general: Later on, a genetic analysis was performed. It linked a missense variant in DCLRE1C with V- and J-gene trimming of TCR beta. Links to common viral pathogens appeared, in a later analysis, for several of the most significant clusters.

Losses at the gene ends were 6 bases for V and 4 bases for J; bases not matched to a gene: 1. Germline V lookup: CDR1 SEHNR, CDR2 FQNEAQ (reference sequence). The CDR3 is made up of 12 amino acids. The sequence came from a man aged 50 to 59 in good health and CMV-seronegative. The chain carries TRBV7-9 and TRBJ2-3; 7 nucleotides agree with TRBD1. Input material: PBMCs. The CDR3 DNA reads TGTGCCAGCAGAACAGGGGCAGATACGCAGTATTTT. Protein: CASRTGADTQYF.